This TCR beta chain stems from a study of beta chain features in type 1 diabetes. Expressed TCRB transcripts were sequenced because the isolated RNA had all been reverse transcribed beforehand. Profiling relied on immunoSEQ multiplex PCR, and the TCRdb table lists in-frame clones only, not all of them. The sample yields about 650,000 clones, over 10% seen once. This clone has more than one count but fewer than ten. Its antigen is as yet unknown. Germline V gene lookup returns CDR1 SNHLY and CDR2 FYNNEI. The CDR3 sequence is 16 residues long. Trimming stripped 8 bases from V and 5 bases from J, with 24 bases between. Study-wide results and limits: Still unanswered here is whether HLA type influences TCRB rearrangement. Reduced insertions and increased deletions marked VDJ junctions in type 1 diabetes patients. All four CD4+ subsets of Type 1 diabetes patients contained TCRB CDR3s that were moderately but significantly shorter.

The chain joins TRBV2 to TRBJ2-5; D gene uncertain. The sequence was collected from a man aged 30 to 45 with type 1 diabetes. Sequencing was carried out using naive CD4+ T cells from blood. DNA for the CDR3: TGTGCCAGCGGCCCCGGTTGGGTAGCTGGTCCTGAGACCCAGTACTTC. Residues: CASGPGWVAGPETQYF.